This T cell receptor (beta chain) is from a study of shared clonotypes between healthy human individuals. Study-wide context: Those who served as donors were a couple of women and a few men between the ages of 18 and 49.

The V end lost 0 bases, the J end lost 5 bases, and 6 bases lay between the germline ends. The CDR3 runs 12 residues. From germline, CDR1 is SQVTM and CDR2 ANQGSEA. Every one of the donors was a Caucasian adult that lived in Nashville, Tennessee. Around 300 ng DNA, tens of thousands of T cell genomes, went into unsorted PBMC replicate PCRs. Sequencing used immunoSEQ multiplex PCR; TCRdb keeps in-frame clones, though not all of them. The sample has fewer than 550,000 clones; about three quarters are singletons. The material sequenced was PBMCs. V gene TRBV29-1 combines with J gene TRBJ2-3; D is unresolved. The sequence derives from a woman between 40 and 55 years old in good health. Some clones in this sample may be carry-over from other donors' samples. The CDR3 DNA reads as TGCAGCGTTGAAGATCTACTAGATACGCAGTATTTT. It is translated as CSVEDLLDTQYF.